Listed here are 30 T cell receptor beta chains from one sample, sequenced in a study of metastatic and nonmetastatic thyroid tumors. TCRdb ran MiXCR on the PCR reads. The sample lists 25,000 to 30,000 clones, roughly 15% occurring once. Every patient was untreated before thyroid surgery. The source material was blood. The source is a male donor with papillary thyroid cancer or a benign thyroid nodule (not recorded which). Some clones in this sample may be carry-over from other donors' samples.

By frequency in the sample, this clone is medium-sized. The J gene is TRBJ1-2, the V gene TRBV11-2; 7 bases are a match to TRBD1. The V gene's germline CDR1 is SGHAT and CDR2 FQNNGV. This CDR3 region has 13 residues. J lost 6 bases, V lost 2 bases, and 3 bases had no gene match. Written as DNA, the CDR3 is TGTGCCAGCAGCTTAACAGGGGATGATGGCTACACCTTC. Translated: CASSLTGDDGYTF.

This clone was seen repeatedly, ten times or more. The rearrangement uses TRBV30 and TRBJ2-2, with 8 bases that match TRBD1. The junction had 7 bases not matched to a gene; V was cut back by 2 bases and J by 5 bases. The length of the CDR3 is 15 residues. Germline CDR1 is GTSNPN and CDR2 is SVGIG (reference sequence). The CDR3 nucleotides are TGTGCCTGGAGTTTTCAGGACAGGGAAACCGGGGAGCTGTTTTTT. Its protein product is CAWSFQDRETGELFF.

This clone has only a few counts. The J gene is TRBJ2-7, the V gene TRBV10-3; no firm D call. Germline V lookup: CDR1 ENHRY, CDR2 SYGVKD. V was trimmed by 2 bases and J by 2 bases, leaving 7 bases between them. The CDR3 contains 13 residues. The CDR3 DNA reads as TGTGCCATCAGTGAGGGGAAGGCCTACGAGCAGTACTTC. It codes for CAISEGKAYEQYF.

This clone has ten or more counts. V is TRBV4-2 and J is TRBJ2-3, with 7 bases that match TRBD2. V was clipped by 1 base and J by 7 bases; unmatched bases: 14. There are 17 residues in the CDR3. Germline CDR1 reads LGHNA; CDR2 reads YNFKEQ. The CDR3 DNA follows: TGTGCCAGCAGCCAAGTCGGGGGGAGGGTAGGGGCACATACGCAGTATTTT. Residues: CASSQVGGRVGAHTQYF.

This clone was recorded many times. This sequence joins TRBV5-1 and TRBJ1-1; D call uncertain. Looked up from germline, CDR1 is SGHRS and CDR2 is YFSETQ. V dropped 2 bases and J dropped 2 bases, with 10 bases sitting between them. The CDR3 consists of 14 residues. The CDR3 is CASSLSAGNTEAFF. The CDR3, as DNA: TGCGCCAGCAGCTTATCCGCAGGAAACACTGAAGCTTTCTTT.

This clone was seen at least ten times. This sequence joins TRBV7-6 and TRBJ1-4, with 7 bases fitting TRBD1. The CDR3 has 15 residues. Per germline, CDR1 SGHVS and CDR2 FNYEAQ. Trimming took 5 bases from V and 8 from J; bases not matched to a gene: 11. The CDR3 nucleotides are TGTGCCAGCAGCCGCTCAAAGGGGGCGCAGGAAAAACTGTTTTTT. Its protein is CASSRSKGAQEKLFF.

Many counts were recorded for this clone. CDR3 sequence reads: CAIQPGQGASGELFF. The DNA for the CDR3 is TGTGCCATTCAACCGGGACAGGGGGCGTCCGGGGAGCTGTTTTTT. The J gene is TRBJ2-2, the V gene TRBV10-3, with 12 bases identical to TRBD1. The CDR3 consists of 15 residues. CDR1 and CDR2 (germline): ENHRY, SYGVKD. J gave up 6 bases and V 9 bases, and 8 bases lay outside the gene matches.

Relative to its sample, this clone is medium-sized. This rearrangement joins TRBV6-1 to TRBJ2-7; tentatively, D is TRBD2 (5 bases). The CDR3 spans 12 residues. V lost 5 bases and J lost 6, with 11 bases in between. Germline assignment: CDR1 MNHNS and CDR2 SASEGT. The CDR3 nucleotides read TGTGCCAGCAGTTGGAGGACTTCCGAGCAGTACTTC. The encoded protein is CASSWRTSEQYF.

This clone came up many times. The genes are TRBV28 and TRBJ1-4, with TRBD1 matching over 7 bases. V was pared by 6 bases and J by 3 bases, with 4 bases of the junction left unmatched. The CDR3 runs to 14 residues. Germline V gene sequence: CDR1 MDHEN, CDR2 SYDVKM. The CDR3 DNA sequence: TGTGCCAGCAGCGAAGGGGGCCCTAATGAAAAACTGTTTTTT. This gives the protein CASSEGGPNEKLFF.

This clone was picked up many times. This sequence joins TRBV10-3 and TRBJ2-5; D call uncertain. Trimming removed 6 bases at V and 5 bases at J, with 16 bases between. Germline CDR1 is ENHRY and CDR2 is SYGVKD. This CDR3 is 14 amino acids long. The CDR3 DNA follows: TGTGCCATCAGCAACCCGGTCGTAGACGAGACCCAGTACTTC. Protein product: CAISNPVVDETQYF.

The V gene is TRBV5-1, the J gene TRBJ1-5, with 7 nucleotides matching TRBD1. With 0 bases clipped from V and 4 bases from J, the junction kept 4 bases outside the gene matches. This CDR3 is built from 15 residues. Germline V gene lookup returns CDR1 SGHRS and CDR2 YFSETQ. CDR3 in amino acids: CASSLEQGENQPQHF. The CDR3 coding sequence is TGCGCCAGCAGCTTGGAGCAGGGGGAAAATCAGCCCCAGCATTTT.

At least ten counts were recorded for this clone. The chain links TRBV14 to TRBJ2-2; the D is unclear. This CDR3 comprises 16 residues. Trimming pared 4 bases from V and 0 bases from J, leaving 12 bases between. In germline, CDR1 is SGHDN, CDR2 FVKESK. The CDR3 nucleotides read TGTGCCAGCAGCCGTTTTTCATACACGAACACCGGGGAGCTGTTTTTT. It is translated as CASSRFSYTNTGELFF.

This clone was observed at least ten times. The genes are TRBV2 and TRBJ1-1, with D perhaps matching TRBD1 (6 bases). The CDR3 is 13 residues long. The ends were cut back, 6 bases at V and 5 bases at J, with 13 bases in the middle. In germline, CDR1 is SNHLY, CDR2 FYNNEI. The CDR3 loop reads CASRVGGQTEAFF. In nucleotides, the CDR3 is TGTGCCAGCAGGGTGGGGGGGCAGACTGAAGCTTTCTTT.

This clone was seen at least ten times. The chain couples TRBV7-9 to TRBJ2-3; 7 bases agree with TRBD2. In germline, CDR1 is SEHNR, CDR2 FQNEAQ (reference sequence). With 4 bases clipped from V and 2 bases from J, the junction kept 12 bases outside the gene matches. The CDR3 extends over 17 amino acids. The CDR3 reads CASSSTLARGITDTQYF. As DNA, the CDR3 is TGTGCCAGCAGCTCTACACTAGCGCGGGGAATCACAGATACGCAGTATTTT.

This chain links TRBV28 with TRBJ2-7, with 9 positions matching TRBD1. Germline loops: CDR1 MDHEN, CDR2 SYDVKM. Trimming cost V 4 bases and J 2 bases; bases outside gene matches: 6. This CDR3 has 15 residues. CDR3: CASSYHGTGTYEQYF. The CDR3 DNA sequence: TGTGCCAGCAGTTACCACGGGACAGGGACCTACGAGCAGTACTTC.

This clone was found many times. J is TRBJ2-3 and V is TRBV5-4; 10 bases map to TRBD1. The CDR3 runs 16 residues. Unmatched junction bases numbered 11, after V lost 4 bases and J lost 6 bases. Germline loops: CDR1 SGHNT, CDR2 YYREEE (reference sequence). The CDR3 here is CASSARTGGYADTQYF. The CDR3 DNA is TGTGCCAGCAGCGCCCGGACAGGGGGTTATGCGGATACGCAGTATTTT.

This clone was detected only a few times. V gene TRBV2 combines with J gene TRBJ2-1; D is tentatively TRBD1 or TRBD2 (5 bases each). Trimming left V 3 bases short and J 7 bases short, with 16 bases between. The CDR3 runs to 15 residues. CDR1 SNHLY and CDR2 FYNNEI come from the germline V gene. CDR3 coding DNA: TGTGCCAGCAGTGATATGTCGCGAGGGGTAAATGAGCAGTTCTTC. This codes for CASSDMSRGVNEQFF.

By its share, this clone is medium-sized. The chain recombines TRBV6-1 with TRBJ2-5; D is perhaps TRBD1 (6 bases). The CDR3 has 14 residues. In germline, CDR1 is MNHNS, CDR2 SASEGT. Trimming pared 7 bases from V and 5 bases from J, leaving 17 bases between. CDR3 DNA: TGTGCCAGCAACCCGGGACACGCCGAGGAGACCCAGTACTTC. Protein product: CASNPGHAEETQYF.

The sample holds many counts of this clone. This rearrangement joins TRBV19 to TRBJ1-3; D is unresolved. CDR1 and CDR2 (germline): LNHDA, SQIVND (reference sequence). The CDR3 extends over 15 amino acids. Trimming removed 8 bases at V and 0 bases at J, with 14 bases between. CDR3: CASHFQAHSGNTIYF. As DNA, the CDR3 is TGTGCCAGTCACTTCCAGGCTCACTCTGGAAACACCATATATTTT.

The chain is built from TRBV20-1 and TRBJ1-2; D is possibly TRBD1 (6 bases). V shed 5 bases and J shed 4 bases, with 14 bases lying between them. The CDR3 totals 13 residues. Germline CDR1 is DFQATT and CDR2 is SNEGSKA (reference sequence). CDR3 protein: CSAWTAGSYGYTF. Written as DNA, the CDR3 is TGCAGTGCTTGGACAGCTGGAAGCTATGGCTACACCTTC.

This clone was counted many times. Here the CDR3 reads CASSLDEIEQYF. CDR3 coding DNA: TGCGCCAGCAGCTTGGATGAAATCGAGCAGTACTTC. V is TRBV5-1 and J is TRBJ2-7; D ambiguous. From germline, CDR1 is SGHRS and CDR2 YFSETQ. This CDR3 spans 12 amino acids. Between the trimmed V and J ends, which lost 0 bases and 6 bases, there was a span of 7 bases.

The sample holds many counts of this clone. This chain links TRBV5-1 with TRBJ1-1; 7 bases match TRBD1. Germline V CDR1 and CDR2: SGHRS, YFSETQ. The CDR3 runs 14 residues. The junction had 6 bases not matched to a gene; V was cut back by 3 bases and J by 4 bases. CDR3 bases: TGCGCCAGCAGCTCGGGACAGCTGGGCACTGAAGCTTTCTTT. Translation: CASSSGQLGTEAFF.

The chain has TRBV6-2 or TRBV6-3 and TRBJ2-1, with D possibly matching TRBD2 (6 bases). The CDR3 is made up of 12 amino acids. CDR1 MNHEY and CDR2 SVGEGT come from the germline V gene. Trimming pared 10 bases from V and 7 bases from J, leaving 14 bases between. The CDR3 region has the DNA TGTGCCATCGGGGGTTTTGGTAATGAGCAGTTCTTC. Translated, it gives CAIGGFGNEQFF.

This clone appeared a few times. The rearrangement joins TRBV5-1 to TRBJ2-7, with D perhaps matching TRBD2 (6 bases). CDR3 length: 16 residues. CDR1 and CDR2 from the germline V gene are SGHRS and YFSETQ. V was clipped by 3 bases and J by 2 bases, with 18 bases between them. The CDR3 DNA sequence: TGCGCCAGCAGCTCAGGACCGGGACTGGGAACCTACGAGCAGTACTTC. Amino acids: CASSSGPGLGTYEQYF.

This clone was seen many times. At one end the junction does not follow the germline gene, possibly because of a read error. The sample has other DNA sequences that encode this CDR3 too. The CDR3 sequence: CASSLGQVNNEKLFF. CDR3 nucleotides: TGCGCCAGCAGCTTGGGACAGGTCAATAATGAAAAACTGTTTTTT. This rearrangement joins TRBV5-8 to TRBJ1-4, with 8 bases lining up with TRBD1. Germline values: CDR1 SGHTS, CDR2 YDEGEE. This CDR3 comprises 15 residues. The entire variable domain, with the rest obtained from reference TRBV5-8 and TRBJ1-4, is as follows: EAGVTQSPTHLIKTRGQQATLRCSPISGHTSVYWYQQALGLGLQFLLWYDEGEERNRGNFPPRFSGRQFPNYSSELNVNALELEDSALYLCASSLGQVNNEKLFFGSGTQLSVL.

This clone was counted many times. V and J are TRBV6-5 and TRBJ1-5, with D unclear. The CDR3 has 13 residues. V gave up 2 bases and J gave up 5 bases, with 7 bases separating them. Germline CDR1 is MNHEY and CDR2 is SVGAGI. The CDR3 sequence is CASSYRLDQPQHF. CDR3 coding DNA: TGTGCCAGCAGTTACCGCCTGGATCAGCCCCAGCATTTT.

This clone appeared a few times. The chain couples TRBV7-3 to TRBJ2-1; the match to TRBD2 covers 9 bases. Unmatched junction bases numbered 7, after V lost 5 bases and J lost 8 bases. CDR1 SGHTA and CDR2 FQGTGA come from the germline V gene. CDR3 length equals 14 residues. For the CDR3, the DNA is TGTGCCAGCAGCCTTAGCGGGGGAAGCTATGAGCAGTTCTTC. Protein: CASSLSGGSYEQFF. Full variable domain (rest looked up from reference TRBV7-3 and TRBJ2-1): GAGVSQTPSNKVTEKGKYVELRCDPISGHTALYWYRQSLGQGPEFLIYFQGTGAADDSGLPNDRFFAVRPEGSVSTLKIQRTERGDSAVYLCASSLSGGSYEQFFGPGTRLTVL.

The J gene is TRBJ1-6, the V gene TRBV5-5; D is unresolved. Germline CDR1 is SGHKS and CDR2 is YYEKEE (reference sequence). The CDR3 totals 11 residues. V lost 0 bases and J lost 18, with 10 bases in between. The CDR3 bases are TGTGCCAGCAGCTTGGACATCCGCCCCCACTTT. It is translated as CASSLDIRPHF.

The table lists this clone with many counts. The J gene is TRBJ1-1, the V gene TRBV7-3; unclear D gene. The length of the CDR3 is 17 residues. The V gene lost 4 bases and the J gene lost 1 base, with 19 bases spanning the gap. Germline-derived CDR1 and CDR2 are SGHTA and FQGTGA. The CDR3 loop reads CASSSIQKRHPNTEAFF. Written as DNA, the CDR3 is TGTGCCAGCAGCTCCATCCAGAAACGCCACCCGAACACTGAAGCTTTCTTT.

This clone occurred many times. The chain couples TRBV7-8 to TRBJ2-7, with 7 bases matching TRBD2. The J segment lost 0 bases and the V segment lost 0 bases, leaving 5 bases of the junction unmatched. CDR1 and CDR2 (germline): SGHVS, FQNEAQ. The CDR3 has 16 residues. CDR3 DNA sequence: TGTGCCAGCAGCTTAGCACGGGGCGGGAGCTCCTACGAGCAGTACTTC. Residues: CASSLARGGSSYEQYF.